This TCR beta chain was sequenced during a study of somatic mutations in cytotoxic T cells in rheumatoid arthritis. Study summary: Using a FACSAria II or Sony SH800, a portion of the V beta antibody-stained T-cell populations were flow-sorted at nearly 100% purity, and among those populations were V beta1+ cells that were then sequenced for TCRB. Study-wide results and limits: Antigens recognized by the expanded CD8+ clones were unknown. Among under 75 patients, under 10 showed a largest CD8+ clone that surpassed 20% of CD8+ cells.

This clone is a singleton in its sample. Its specificity is not known. The assay was immunoSEQ multiplex PCR, and TCRdb's table has in-frame clones only and misses some. The table records around 20,000 clones, approximately 82% of them present only once. The sequencing sample was made of CD8+ T cells sorted from blood. This TCR derives from a man younger than 30 with rheumatoid arthritis.

The CDR3: CASTTSTDTQYF. The DNA for the CDR3 is TGTGCCAGCACCACGAGCACAGATACGCAGTATTTT. This chain connects TRBV28 to TRBJ2-3; D unclear. The CDR3 is 12 residues long. The germline CDR1 and CDR2 sequences are MDHEN and SYDVKM. The V end lost 7 bases, the J end lost 0 bases, and 5 bases lay between the germline ends. Drawing the rest from reference TRBV28 and TRBJ2-3, the complete variable domain is DVKVTQSSRYLVKRTGEKVFLECVQDMDHENMFWYRQDPGLGLRLIYFSYDVKMKEKGDIPEGYSVSREKKERFSLILESASTNQTSMYLCASTTSTDTQYFGPGTRLTVL.